Here is one TCR beta chain with its context. Which antigen it targets is not known. No base quality information exists; no much larger clone differs at one position. One collaborating source in Seattle enrolled patients while the patients were actively infected and followed the patients over time throughout the course of disease. The collaborating institutions used their own protocols to collect whole blood in K2EDTA tubes. For TCRbeta analysis, collaborators shipped samples in one of three forms: frozen whole blood, isolated PBMCs, or DNA extracted from either of those sample types. The data are from a study of blood T cell repertoires in COVID-19 (TCRdb year 2020). As for the study more broadly: Samples from collaborators originated in the United States, Italy and Spain and spanned both the acute and convalescent phases of COVID-19. A freely available public database, intended as a resource for researchers studying the immune response to SARS-CoV-2, is where the repertoires were released. The material from the prospective study consisted of cDNA or gDNA derived from T cells, B-cell-depleted T cells, or PBMCs. The dataset comprised deeply sampled blood TCRbeta repertoires from subjects exposed to, actively infected with, or recovered from COVID-19. HLA class I and class II types, where available, came from metadata supplied by the sample provider rather than from assay-based typing. Sample metadata almost always included a de-identified subject ID, COVID-19 status, age in years and sex. Samples were obtained from the ongoing ImmuneRACE study (first 160 participants) and from 1,254 subjects provided by 6 global collaborators. Results the study describes overall, beyond this receptor: How much clinical and demographic metadata was included differed by source and by participant, and the metadata was provided uncurated.

The immunoSEQ Assay, a bias-controlled multiplex PCR, was used to amplify TCRbeta CDR3 regions from genomic DNA. In the authors' own workflow: Nucleated cell counts per sample were estimated from amplification of reference gene primers within the assay. To quantify the absolute abundance of each unique TCRbeta CDR3 rearrangement, sequence reads were collapsed and filtered. Productive Simpson clonality was computed per sample as the square root of Simpson's diversity index over productive rearrangements. TCRdb obtained this table from immuneACCESS and retained in-frame rearrangements with V and J assigned. These tables miss some clones; where compared with another copy, unresolved V genes account for less than half of the shortfall, and the remainder is unexplained. The V and J calls and clone size are taken from that table; D and trimming were inferred from the DNA. The sample table shows some 130,000 clones, and approximately 86% are seen once. The ten largest clones capture over 10% of the sample.

V and J are truncated by 4 bases and 1 base respectively, leaving an intervening sequence of 9 bases. The CDR3 holds 15 amino acids from the cysteine to the phenylalanine. This entry keeps only the CDR3 DNA: 45 bases, framed from base 1. Reading the germline V gene gives CDR1 SGHRS and CDR2 YFSETQ. The TCR originated in a woman aged 70-85 years with COVID-19, enrolled during active disease. The specimen sequenced was peripheral blood. The sequence links TRBV5-1 to TRBJ1-6; the D segment could be TRBD1, given 6 matching bases. The sequence in DNA is TGCGCCAGCAGCCTCGGGACATCCTATAATTCACCCCTCCACTTT. It translates to CASSLGTSYNSPLHF.